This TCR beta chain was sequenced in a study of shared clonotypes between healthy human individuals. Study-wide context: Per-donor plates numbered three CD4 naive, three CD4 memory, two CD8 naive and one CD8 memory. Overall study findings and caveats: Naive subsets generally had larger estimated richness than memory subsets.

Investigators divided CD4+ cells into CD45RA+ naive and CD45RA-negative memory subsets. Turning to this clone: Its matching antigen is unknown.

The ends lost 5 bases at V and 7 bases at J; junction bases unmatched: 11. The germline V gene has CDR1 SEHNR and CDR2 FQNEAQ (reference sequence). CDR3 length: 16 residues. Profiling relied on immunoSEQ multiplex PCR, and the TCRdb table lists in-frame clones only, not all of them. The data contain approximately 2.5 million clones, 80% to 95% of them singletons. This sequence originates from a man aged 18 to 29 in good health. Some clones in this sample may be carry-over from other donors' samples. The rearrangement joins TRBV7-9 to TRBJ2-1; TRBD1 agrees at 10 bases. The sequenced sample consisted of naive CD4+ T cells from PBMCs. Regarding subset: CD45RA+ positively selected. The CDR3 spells CASSLRAGQGFNEQFF. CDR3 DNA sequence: TGTGCCAGCAGCCTGCGGGCGGGACAGGGGTTTAATGAGCAGTTCTTC.